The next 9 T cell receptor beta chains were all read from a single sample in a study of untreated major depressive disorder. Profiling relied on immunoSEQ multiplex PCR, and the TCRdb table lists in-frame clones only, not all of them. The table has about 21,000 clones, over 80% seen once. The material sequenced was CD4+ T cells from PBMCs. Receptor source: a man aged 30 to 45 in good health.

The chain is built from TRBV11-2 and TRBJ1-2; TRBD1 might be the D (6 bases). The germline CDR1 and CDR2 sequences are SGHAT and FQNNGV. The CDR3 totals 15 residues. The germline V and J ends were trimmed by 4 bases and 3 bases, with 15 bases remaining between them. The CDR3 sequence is CASSSSRDIYYGYTF. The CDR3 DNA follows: TGTGCCAGCAGCTCCTCCCGGGACATCTACTATGGCTACACCTTC.

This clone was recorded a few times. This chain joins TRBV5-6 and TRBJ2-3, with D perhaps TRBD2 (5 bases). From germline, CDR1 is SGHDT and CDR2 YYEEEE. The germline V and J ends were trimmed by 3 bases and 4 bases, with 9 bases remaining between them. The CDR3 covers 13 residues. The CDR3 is CASSSFSADTQYF. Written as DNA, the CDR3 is TGTGCCAGCAGCTCATTTAGCGCAGATACGCAGTATTTT.

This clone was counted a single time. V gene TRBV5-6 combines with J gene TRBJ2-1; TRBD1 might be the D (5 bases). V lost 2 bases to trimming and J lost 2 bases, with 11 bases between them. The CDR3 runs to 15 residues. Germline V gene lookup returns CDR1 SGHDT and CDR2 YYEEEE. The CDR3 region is CASSFRVRAYNEQFF. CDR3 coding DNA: TGTGCCAGCAGCTTCAGGGTCAGGGCCTACAATGAGCAGTTCTTC.

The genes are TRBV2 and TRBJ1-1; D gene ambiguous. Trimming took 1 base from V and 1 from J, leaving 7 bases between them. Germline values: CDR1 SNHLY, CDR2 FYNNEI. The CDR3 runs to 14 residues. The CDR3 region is CASSEVSGNTEAFF. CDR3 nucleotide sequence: TGTGCCAGCAGTGAAGTTTCGGGGAACACTGAAGCTTTCTTT.

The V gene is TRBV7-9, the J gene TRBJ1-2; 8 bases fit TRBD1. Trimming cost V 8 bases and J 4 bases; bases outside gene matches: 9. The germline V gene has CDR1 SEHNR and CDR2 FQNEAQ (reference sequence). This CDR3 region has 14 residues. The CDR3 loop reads CASGSGGHGYGYTF. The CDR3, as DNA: TGTGCCAGCGGATCAGGGGGCCATGGCTATGGCTACACCTTC.

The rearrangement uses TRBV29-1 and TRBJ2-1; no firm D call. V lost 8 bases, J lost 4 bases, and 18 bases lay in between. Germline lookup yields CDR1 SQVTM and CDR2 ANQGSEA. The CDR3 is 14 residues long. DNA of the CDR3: TGCAGCACGGCGGCATCCGCTGGGTACAATGAGCAGTTCTTC. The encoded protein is CSTAASAGYNEQFF.

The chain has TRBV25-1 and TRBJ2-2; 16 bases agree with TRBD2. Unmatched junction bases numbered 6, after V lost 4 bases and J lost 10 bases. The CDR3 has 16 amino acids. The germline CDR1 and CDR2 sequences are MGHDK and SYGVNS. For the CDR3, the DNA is TGTGCCAGCAGTGCCGGGACTAGCGGGAGGGCCGTGGAGCTGTTTTTT. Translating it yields CASSAGTSGRAVELFF.

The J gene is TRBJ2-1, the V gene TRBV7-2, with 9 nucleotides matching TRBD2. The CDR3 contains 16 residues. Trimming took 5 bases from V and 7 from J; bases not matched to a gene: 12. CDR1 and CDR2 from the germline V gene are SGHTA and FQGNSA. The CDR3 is CASSPLLAGGQNEQFF. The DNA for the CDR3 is TGTGCCAGCAGCCCACTATTGGCGGGAGGGCAGAATGAGCAGTTCTTC.

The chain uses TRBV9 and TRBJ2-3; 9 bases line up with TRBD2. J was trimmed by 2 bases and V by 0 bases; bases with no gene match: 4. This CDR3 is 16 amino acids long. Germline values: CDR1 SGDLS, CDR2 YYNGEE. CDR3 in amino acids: CASSVVASGNTDTQYF. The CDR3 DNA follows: TGTGCCAGCAGCGTAGTGGCTAGCGGGAACACAGATACGCAGTATTTT.